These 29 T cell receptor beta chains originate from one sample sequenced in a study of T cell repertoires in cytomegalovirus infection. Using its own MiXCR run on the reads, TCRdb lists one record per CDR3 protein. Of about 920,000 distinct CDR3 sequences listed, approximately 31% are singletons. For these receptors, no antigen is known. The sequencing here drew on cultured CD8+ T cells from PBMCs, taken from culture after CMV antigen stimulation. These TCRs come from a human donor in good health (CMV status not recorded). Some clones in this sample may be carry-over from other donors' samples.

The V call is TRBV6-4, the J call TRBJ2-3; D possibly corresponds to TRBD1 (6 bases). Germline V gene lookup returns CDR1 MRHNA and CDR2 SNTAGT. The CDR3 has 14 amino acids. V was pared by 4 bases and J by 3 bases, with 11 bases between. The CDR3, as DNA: TGTGCCAGCAGTGTGGGGGCGAGGACAGATACGCAGTATTTT. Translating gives CASSVGARTDTQYF.

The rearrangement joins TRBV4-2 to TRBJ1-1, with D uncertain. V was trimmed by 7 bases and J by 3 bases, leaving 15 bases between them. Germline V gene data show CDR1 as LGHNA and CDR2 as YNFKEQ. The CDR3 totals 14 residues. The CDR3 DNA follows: TGTGCCAGCACCGTTCGCACGATGGACACTGAAGCTTTCTTT. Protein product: CASTVRTMDTEAFF.

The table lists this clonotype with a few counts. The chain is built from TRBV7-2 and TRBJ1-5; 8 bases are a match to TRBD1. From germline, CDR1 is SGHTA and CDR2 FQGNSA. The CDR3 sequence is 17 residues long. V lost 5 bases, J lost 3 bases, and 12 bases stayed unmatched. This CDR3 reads CASSLTGGNRVNQPQHF. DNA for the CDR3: TGTGCCAGCAGCCTAACAGGGGGGAACAGGGTCAATCAGCCCCAGCATTTT.

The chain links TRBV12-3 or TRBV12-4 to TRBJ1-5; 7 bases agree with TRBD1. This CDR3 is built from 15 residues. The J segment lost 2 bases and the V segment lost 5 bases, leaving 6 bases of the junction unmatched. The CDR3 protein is CASSVRQGGNQPQHF. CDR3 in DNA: TGTGCCAGCAGTGTGAGACAGGGCGGCAATCAGCCCCAGCATTTT.

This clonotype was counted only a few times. The CDR3 nucleotides read TGTGCCAGCAGTTTTAAGGAACCAGACGAACACACTGAAGCTTTCTTT. Protein product: CASSFKEPDEHTEAFF. The chain joins TRBV12-3 or TRBV12-4 to TRBJ1-1; D gene uncertain. V lost 3 bases, J lost 3 bases, and 17 bases lay in between. The CDR3 has 16 amino acids.

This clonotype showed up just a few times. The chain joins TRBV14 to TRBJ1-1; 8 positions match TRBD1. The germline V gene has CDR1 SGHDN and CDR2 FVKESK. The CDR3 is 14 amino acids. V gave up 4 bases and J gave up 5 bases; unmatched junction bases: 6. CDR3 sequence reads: CASSPRGPWTEAFF. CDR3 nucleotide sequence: TGTGCCAGCAGCCCCAGGGGGCCATGGACTGAAGCTTTCTTT.

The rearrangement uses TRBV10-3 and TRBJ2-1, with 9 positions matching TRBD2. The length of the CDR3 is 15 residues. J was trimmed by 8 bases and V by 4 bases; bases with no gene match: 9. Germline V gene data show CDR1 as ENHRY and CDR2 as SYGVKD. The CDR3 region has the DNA TGTGCCATCAGTGTCGAGGTGGCTAGCGGGGATGAGCAGTTCTTC. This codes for CAISVEVASGDEQFF.

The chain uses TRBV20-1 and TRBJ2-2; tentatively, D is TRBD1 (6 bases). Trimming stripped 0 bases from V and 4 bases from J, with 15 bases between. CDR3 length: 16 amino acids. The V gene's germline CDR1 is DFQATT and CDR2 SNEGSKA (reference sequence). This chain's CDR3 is CSARDLGGSVTGELFF. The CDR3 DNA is TGCAGTGCTAGAGATCTAGGGGGTTCCGTCACCGGGGAGCTGTTTTTT.

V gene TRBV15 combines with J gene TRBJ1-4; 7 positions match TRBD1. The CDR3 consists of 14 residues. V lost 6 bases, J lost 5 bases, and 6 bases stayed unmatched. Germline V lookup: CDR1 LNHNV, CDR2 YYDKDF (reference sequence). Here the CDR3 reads CATSPGTENEKLFF. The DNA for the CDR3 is TGTGCCACCAGTCCCGGGACAGAGAATGAAAAACTGTTTTTT.

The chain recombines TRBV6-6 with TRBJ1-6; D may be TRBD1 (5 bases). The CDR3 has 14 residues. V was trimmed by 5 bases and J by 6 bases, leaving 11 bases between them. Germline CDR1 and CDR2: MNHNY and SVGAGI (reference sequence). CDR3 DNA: TGTGCCAGCAGTCCGGGACGGTTTAATTCACCCCTCCACTTT. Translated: CASSPGRFNSPLHF.

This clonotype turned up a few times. CDR3 sequence: CATSSGAGNEQFF. CDR3 nucleotides: TGTGCCACCTCTAGCGGGGCGGGCAATGAGCAGTTCTTC. The genes are TRBV13 and TRBJ2-1; 9 nucleotides line up with TRBD2. The V and J ends lost 10 bases and 6 bases, in that order; junction bases with no gene match: 7. CDR3 size: 13 residues. Germline V CDR1 and CDR2: PRHDT, FYEKMQ (reference sequence).

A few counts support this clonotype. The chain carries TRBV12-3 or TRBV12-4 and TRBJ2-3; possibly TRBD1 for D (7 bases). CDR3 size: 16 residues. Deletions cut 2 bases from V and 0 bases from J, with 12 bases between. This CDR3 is CASSLPQGGSTDTQYF. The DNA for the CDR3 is TGTGCCAGCAGTTTACCCCAGGGGGGTAGCACAGATACGCAGTATTTT.

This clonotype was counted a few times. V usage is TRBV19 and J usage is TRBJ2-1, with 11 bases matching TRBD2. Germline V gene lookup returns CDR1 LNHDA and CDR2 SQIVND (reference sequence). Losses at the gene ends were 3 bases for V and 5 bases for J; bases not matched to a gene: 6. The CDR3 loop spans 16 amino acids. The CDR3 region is CASSILSGGANNEQFF. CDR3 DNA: TGTGCCAGTAGTATCCTTAGCGGGGGGGCTAACAATGAGCAGTTCTTC. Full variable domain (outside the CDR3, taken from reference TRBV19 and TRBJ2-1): DGGITQSPKYLFRKEGQNVTLSCEQNLNHDAMYWYRQDPGQGLRLIYYSQIVNDFQKGDIAEGYSVSREKKESFPLTVTSAQKNPTAFYLCASSILSGGANNEQFFGPGTRLTVL.

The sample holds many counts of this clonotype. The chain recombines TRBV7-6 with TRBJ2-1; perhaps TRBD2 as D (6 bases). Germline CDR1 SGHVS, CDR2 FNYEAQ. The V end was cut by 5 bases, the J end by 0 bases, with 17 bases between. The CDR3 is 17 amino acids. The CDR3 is CASSPWMDGSSYNEQFF. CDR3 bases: TGTGCCAGCAGCCCCTGGATGGACGGGAGCTCCTACAATGAGCAGTTCTTC.

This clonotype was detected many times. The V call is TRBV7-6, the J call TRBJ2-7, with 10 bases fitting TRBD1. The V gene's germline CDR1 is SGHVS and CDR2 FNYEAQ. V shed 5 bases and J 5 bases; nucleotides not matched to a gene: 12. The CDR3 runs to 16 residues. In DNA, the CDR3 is TGTGCCAGCAGCGCCAGTCGGGGGACAGGGGCCCACGAGCAGTACGTC. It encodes CASSASRGTGAHEQYV.

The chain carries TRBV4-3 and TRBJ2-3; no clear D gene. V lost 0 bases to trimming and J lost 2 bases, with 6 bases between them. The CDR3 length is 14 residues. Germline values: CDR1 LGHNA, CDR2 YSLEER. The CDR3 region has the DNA TGCGCCAGCAGCCAAGATAGGTACACAGATACGCAGTATTTT. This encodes CASSQDRYTDTQYF.

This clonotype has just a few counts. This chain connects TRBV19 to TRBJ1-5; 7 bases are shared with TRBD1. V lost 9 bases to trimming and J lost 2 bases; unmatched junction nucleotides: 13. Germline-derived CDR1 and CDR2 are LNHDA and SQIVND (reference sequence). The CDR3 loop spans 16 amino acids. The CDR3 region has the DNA TGTGCCAGCCTGCGCGGCAGGGGGGAAGGCAATCAGCCCCAGCATTTT. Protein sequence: CASLRGRGEGNQPQHF.

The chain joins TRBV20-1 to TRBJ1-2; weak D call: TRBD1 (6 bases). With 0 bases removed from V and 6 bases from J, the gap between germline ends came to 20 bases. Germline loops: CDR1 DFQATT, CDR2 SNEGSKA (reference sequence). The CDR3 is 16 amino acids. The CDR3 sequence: CSARDHGGQVLDGYTF. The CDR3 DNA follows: TGCAGTGCTAGAGATCACGGGGGGCAGGTCCTTGATGGCTACACCTTC.

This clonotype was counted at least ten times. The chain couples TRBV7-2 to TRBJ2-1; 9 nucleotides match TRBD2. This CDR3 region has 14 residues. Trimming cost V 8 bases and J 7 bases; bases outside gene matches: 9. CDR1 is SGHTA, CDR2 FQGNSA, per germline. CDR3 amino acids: CASLWSGGHNEQFF. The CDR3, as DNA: TGTGCCAGCCTGTGGAGCGGGGGGCATAATGAGCAGTTCTTC.

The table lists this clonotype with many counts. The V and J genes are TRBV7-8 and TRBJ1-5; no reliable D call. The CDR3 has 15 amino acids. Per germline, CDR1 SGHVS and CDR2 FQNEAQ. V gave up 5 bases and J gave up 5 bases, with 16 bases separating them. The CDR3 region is CASSPPSDGDQPQHF. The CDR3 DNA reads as TGTGCCAGCAGCCCACCCTCGGACGGGGATCAGCCCCAGCATTTT. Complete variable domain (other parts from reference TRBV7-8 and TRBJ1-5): GAGVSQSPRYKVAKRGQDVALRCDPISGHVSLFWYQQALGQGPEFLTYFQNEAQLDKSGLPSDRFFAERPEGSVSTLKIQRTQQEDSAVYLCASSPPSDGDQPQHFGDGTRLSIL.

This chain's CDR3 is CAINHPDRSSYEQYF. Written as DNA, the CDR3 is TGTGCCATCAACCACCCAGACAGAAGCTCCTACGAGCAGTACTTC. V gene TRBV2 combines with J gene TRBJ2-7; D is perhaps TRBD1 (5 bases). Germline V gene lookup returns CDR1 SNHLY and CDR2 FYNNEI. The CDR3 loop spans 15 amino acids. Deletions cut 10 bases from V and 0 bases from J, with 19 bases between. The whole variable domain, remainder taken from reference TRBV2 and TRBJ2-7, is EPEVTQTPSHQVTQMGQEVILRCVPISNHLYFYWYRQILGQKVEFLVSFYNNEISEKSEIFDDQFSVERPDGSNFTLKIRSTKLEDSAMYFCAINHPDRSSYEQYFGPGTRLTVT.

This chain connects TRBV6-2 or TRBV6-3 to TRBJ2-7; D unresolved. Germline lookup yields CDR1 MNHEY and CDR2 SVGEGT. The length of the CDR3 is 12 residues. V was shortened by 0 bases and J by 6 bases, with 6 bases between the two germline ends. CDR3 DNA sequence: TGTGCCAGCAGTTACTCGAGTTCCGAGCAGTACGTC. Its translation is CASSYSSSEQYV.

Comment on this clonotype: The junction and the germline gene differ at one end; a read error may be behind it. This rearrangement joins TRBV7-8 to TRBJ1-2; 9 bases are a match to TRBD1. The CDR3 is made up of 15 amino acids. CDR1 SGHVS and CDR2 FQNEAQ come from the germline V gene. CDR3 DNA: TGTGCCAGCAGCGTCTCAACAGGGGGCCTGCGTGGCTACAACTTC. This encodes CASSVSTGGLRGYNF.

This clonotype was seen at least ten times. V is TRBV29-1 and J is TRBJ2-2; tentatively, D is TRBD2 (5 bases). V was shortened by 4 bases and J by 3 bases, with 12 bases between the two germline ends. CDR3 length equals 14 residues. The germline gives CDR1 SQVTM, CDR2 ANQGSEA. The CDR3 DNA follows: TGCAGCGTTGTGAGGGAACGGGACACCGGGGAGCTGTTTTTT. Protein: CSVVRERDTGELFF.

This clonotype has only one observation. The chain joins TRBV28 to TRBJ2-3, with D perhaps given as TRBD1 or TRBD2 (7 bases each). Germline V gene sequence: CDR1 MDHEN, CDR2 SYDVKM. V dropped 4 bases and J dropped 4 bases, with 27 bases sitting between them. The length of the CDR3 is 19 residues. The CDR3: CASSSFREVGDRGPDTQYF. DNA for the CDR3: TGTGCCAGCAGTTCGTTTCGGGAGGTCGGGGACAGAGGGCCAGATACGCAGTATTTT.

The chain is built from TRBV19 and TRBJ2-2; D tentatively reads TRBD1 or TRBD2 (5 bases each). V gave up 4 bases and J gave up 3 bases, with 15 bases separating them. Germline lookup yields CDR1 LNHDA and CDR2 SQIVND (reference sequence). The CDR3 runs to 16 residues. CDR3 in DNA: TGTGCCAGTAGTACCCTCGGGACGGACTACACCGGGGAGCTGTTTTTT. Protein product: CASSTLGTDYTGELFF.

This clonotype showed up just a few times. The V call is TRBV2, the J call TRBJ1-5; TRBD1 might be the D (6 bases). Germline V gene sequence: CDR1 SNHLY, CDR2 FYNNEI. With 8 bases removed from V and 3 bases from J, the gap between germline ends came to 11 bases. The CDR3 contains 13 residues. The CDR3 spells CASGDNYNQPQHF. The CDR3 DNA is TGTGCCAGCGGGGACAACTACAATCAGCCCCAGCATTTT.

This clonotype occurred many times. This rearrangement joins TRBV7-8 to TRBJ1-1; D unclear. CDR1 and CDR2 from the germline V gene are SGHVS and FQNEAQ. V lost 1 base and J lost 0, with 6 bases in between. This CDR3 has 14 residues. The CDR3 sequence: CASSLEGLNTEAFF. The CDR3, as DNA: TGTGCCAGCAGCTTAGAAGGGTTGAACACTGAAGCTTTCTTT.

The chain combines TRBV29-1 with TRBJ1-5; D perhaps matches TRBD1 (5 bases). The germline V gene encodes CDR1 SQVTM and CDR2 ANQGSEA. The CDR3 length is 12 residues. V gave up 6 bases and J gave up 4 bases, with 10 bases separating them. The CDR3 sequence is CSVGGGNQPQHF. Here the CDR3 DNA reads TGCAGCGTAGGTGGGGGTAATCAGCCCCAGCATTTT. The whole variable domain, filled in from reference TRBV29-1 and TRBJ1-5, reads SAVISQKPSRDICQRGTSLTIQCQVDSQVTMMFWYRQQPGQSLTLIATANQGSEATYESGFVIDKFPISRPNLTFSTLTVSNMSPEDSSIYLCSVGGGNQPQHFGDGTRLSIL.